This T cell receptor beta chain was recovered during a study of Tregs in tolerant kidney transplant recipients (dated 2019 in TCRdb). Study-level background: TCRbeta sequencing was used in the study to identify donor-specific regulatory T cells before combined kidney and bone marrow transplantation, and the identified cells were then tracked after transplant. General findings and caveats noted by the study authors: Expanding Tregs with activated donor B cells appeared to identify the most biologically relevant and donor-specific TCRbeta repertoire. For some patients, the PCR primers changed as time went on, which meant samples from those patients could not be compared with one another at the nucleotide level. Biological reproducibility was not examined directly, but technical replication error appeared to be minimal. The study was constrained by small patient numbers, and validation of the findings is required in larger populations and under other immunosuppression protocols. In tolerant patients, the expansion of donor-specific Tregs was greater than global Treg expansion, suggesting that the expansion was antigen-driven rather than nonspecific.

About this clone itself: The clone's antigen remains unknown. Per-nucleotide qualities are absent, and no much larger clonotype sits a single base away.

Genomic DNA was extracted from sorted cells with the QIAGEN DNeasy Blood and Tissue Kit for TCRbeta CDR3 sequencing. High-throughput TCRbeta CDR3 sequencing, including PCR amplification with bias correction and internal controls, was performed commercially through immunoSEQ. Per the original workflow: Unique productive TCRbeta sequences were defined by CDR3 nucleotide sequence where primers matched, and otherwise by CDR3 amino acid sequence together with Vbeta and Jbeta genes. As a correction for sorting error, sequences shared between sorted populations at a frequency ratio of 2:1 or less were discarded, and the remaining shared sequences were assigned to the higher population. A sequence counted as donor-reactive if, in CFSE-low cells, the sequence had a frequency of at least 0.01% and was expanded at least 5-fold compared with unstimulated cells. Repertoire divergence was quantified by Jensen-Shannon divergence using the top 100 TCRbeta sequences ranked by frequency. When a sample had multiple sequencing runs, each run was corrected for sorting error separately and the runs were then pooled. As stored in TCRdb, this immuneACCESS dataset retains in-frame rearrangements with V and J assigned. A fraction of the clones does not appear; measured against another copy, unresolved V genes explain less than half of the discrepancy, and the remainder lacks a known reason. From that table come the V and J calls and clone size; the DNA was used to work out D and trimming. Counted in this sample were about 81,000 clones; roughly 90% of them appeared once. Jointly, the top ten make up around 1.5% of the sample.

The transplants used related donors with nonmyeloablative bone marrow transplantation, and mixed chimerism in the human trials was transient. Unstimulated Tregs (CD4+CD25+CD127-), CD4+ non-Tregs (CD4+CD25-), CD4 and CD8 cells were FACS-sorted from thawed PBMCs. The patients were a few recipients of combined kidney and bone marrow transplants from the ITN036ST trial, and samples were available only from these trial subjects. Healthy control blood was separated into PBMCs by Ficoll density gradient and cryopreserved, and patient PBMCs were collected both before and after transplant. Trimming accounts for 3 bases at V and 8 bases at J, while the number of junction bases matched to no gene is 13. According to the germline V gene, CDR1 reads SQVTM and CDR2 reads ANQGSEA. The CDR3, from cysteine to phenylalanine, totals 17 residues. The CDR3 DNA has 51 bases and is translated from base 1.

This receptor chain uses TRBV29-1 and TRBJ2-1; 13 junctional bases match TRBD2. The sequencing here drew on CD4+ T cells from blood (PBMCs), taken 24 months after the transplant. The source of this sequence is a human patient who received a combined kidney and bone marrow transplant. After a transplant, the graft donor may have provided part of the T cells. The CDR3 protein sequence reads: CSVEGRKWTSGRDEQFF. The nucleotide sequence reads as follows: TGCAGCGTTGAGGGGCGGAAGTGGACTAGCGGGAGAGATGAGCAGTTCTTC.